Each of the 19 T cell receptor beta chains below was sequenced from the same sample in a study of cytomegalovirus exposure and HLA in healthy donors. Amplification used 60 Vbeta primers and 13 Jbeta primers. Profiling relied on immunoSEQ multiplex PCR, and the TCRdb table lists in-frame clones only, not all of them. The sample holds 46,000 or so clones, about 60% seen once. Sequencing used PBMCs. Receptors originate from a man aged 55-75 years in good health and CMV-seropositive.

V is TRBV10-2 and J is TRBJ2-3; 12 positions match TRBD2. CDR3 length: 17 residues. Germline values: CDR1 WSHSY, CDR2 SAAADI. The J segment lost 6 bases and the V segment lost 5 bases, leaving 12 bases of the junction unmatched. The CDR3 nucleotides read TGCGCCAGCAGTCACCGGACTAGCGGGACAACATGGGATACGCAGTATTTT. Its protein is CASSHRTSGTTWDTQYF.

The chain uses TRBV18 and TRBJ2-3; the match to TRBD2 covers 11 bases. CDR1 and CDR2 from the germline V gene are KGHSH and LQKENI. Germline trimming cut 6 bases from V and 0 bases from J; bases unmatched to any gene: 11. The CDR3 totals 18 residues. DNA for the CDR3: TGTGCCAGCTCCCGAAGACTAGCGGGACCGTCTAGCACAGATACGCAGTATTTT. This translates into CASSRRLAGPSSTDTQYF.

The chain combines TRBV5-1 with TRBJ1-1; 11 bases match TRBD1. Germline loops: CDR1 SGHRS, CDR2 YFSETQ. With V trimmed by 2 bases and J by 6 bases, 9 bases remained unmatched. The CDR3 has 16 amino acids. CDR3 nucleotides: TGCGCCAGCAGCTTAGGAGGACAGGGGGCGCGCGCTGAAGCTTTCTTT. It codes for CASSLGGQGARAEAFF.

The chain couples TRBV10-3 to TRBJ1-5; 7 bases line up with TRBD1. The length of the CDR3 is 13 residues. The V segment lost 6 bases and the J segment 5 bases; nucleotides outside the gene matches: 4. The V gene's germline CDR1 is ENHRY and CDR2 SYGVKD. The CDR3 loop reads CAISLDRDQPQHF. The DNA of the CDR3 is TGTGCCATCAGCCTCGACAGGGATCAGCCCCAGCATTTT.

The gene calls are TRBV7-2 and TRBJ2-2; D possibly corresponds to TRBD2 (6 bases). The CDR3 sequence is 16 residues long. CDR1 and CDR2 (germline): SGHTA, FQGNSA. Trimming pared 1 base from V and 2 bases from J, leaving 11 bases between. As DNA, the CDR3 is TGTGCCAGCAGCTTAGATCCGGGAGTAAACACCGGGGAGCTGTTTTTT. Amino acids: CASSLDPGVNTGELFF.

V gene TRBV5-1 combines with J gene TRBJ2-2; perhaps TRBD2 as D (5 bases). Germline V gene lookup returns CDR1 SGHRS and CDR2 YFSETQ. The CDR3 runs to 13 residues. Deletions cut 6 bases from V and 4 bases from J, with 10 bases between. CDR3 DNA: TGCGCCAGCACGAGGGAGTTCACCGGGGAGCTGTTTTTT. Translated: CASTREFTGELFF. Using reference TRBV5-1 and TRBJ2-2 for the parts outside the CDR3, the full variable domain is KAGVTQTPRYLIKTRGQQVTLSCSPISGHRSVSWYQQTPGQGLQFLFEYFSETQRNKGNFPGRFSGRQFSNSRSEMNVSTLELGDSALYLCASTREFTGELFFGEGSRLTVL.

This chain connects TRBV5-6 to TRBJ2-1, with 8 bases that match TRBD1. CDR1 SGHDT and CDR2 YYEEEE come from the germline V gene. V gave up 6 bases and J gave up 7 bases; unmatched junction bases: 12. The CDR3 sequence is 15 residues long. The CDR3 protein is CASTLGPTGENEQFF. CDR3 nucleotide sequence: TGTGCCAGCACCCTCGGCCCGACAGGGGAAAATGAGCAGTTCTTC.

The chain has TRBV9 and TRBJ2-6, with a weak D call TRBD2 (5 bases). The V and J ends lost 3 bases and 0 bases respectively, with 7 bases between them. The CDR3 totals 15 residues. Germline values: CDR1 SGDLS, CDR2 YYNGEE. This CDR3 is CASSERGSGANVLTF. The CDR3 DNA sequence: TGTGCCAGCAGCGAACGGGGCTCTGGGGCCAACGTCCTGACTTTC.

A few counts support this clone. V is TRBV2 and J is TRBJ1-4; 7 bases map to TRBD1. The CDR3 length is 14 residues. Germline CDR1 reads SNHLY; CDR2 reads FYNNEI. The V segment lost 7 bases and the J segment 5 bases; nucleotides outside the gene matches: 7. The CDR3 here is CASTTDRVNEKLFF. DNA of the CDR3: TGTGCCAGCACCACTGACAGGGTGAATGAAAAACTGTTTTTT.

This sequence joins TRBV6-1 and TRBJ2-3; 15 nucleotides line up with TRBD2. The DNA end is a closer match to TRBJ2-1, so the J assignment may be wrong. The germline CDR1 and CDR2 sequences are MNHNS and SASEGT. The CDR3 is 14 amino acids. The CDR3 sequence: CASRGTSGRNEQFF. CDR3 sequence (DNA): TGTGCCAGCAGGGGGACTAGCGGGAGGAATGAGCAGTTCTTC.

The chain employs TRBV18 and TRBJ2-3; 11 bases line up with TRBD2. With 3 bases clipped from V and 7 bases from J, the junction kept 15 bases outside the gene matches. Per germline, CDR1 KGHSH and CDR2 LQKENI. CDR3 length equals 18 residues. The DNA for the CDR3 is TGTGCCAGCTCACCGTCTTCTGACACTAGCGGGAGTGCATATACGCAGTATTTT. Residues: CASSPSSDTSGSAYTQYF.

The chain links TRBV4-1 to TRBJ2-3; D is perhaps TRBD1 (6 bases). Germline-derived CDR1 and CDR2 are MGHRA and YSYEKL. The CDR3 covers 16 residues. Trimming removed 4 bases from V and 2 bases from J, with 16 bases in between. CDR3 coding DNA: TGCGCCAGCAGCCGAACGACAGGCCTTCTCACAGATACGCAGTATTTT. Translation gives CASSRTTGLLTDTQYF.

In this sample, this clone turned up once. The chain links TRBV7-2 to TRBJ2-7, with 7 bases fitting TRBD2. Germline loops: CDR1 SGHTA, CDR2 FQGNSA. The CDR3 is 14 amino acids. J was trimmed by 1 base and V by 5 bases; bases with no gene match: 5. CDR3 region: CASSPRLASYEQYF. The CDR3 DNA reads as TGTGCCAGCAGCCCCCGACTAGCATCCTACGAGCAGTACTTC. The variable domain in full, completed from reference TRBV7-2 and TRBJ2-7, reads GAGVSQSPSNKVTEKGKDVELRCDPISGHTALYWYRQSLGQGLEFLIYFQGNSAPDKSGLPSDRFSAERTGGSVSTLTIQRTQQEDSAVYLCASSPRLASYEQYFGPGTRLTVT.

Written as DNA, the CDR3 is TGTGCCAGCAGCTTAGCGGTCGGGGCAGGGGTTGGTAACAACAAGAACAATGAGCAGTTCTTC. The encoded protein is CASSLAVGAGVGNNKNNEQFF. The chain has TRBV7-6 and TRBJ2-1; perhaps TRBD1 as D (6 bases). This CDR3 has 21 residues. V was clipped by 0 bases and J by 5 bases, with 29 bases between them. Germline lookup yields CDR1 SGHVS and CDR2 FNYEAQ.

This clone showed up just a few times. The CDR3 DNA reads TGTGCCAGCAGTGTTATGGGAGGGCCAGAGACCCAGTACTTC. Its translation: CASSVMGGPETQYF. The rearrangement links TRBV6-1 to TRBJ2-5, with 7 bases fitting TRBD2. CDR3 length equals 14 residues. V was clipped by 4 bases and J by 4 bases; unmatched bases: 6. CDR1 MNHNS and CDR2 SASEGT come from the germline V gene.

This chain connects TRBV5-4 to TRBJ2-1; 10 bases agree with TRBD2. The CDR3 has 18 residues. The trim removed 2 bases at V and 4 bases at J, leaving 12 bases unmatched. Germline V gives CDR1 SGHNT, CDR2 YYREEE (reference sequence). The CDR3 sequence: CASSFGGSSGSLYNEQFF. In DNA, the CDR3 is TGTGCCAGCAGCTTTGGGGGGTCTAGCGGGAGCCTTTACAATGAGCAGTTCTTC.

About this clone: One end of the junction varies from germline; a read error may be responsible. The chain recombines TRBV7-9 with TRBJ2-7, with D tentatively TRBD2 (6 bases). The CDR3 contains 12 residues. Germline CDR1 SEHNR, CDR2 FQNEAQ (reference sequence). The CDR3: CSSSLLGGEQYF. As DNA, the CDR3 is TGTTCCAGCAGCTTATTGGGGGGCGAGCAGTACTTC.

The chain uses TRBV7-2 and TRBJ2-3; the match to TRBD2 covers 14 bases. V lost 6 bases, J lost 1 base, and 9 bases stayed unmatched. This CDR3 comprises 18 residues. Germline V CDR1 and CDR2: SGHTA, FQGNSA. CDR3 sequence reads: CASSHGTSGSWGTDTQYF. As DNA, the CDR3 is TGTGCCAGCAGTCACGGGACTAGCGGGAGTTGGGGCACAGATACGCAGTATTTT.

The rearrangement joins TRBV6-6 to TRBJ2-5; 7 bases line up with TRBD2. Gene TRBJ2-7 matches the end of the DNA better, so the J call may be wrong. This CDR3 has 16 residues. Germline CDR1 reads MNHNY; CDR2 reads SVGAGI (reference sequence). CDR3 sequence: CASSPAGRESSYEQYF. The CDR3 bases are TGTGCCAGCAGCCCAGCTGGGAGGGAGAGCTCCTACGAGCAGTACTTC.